Listed below are T cell receptor beta chains from one sample, sequenced in a study of identical twins. TCRdb reanalysed the 5' RACE reads using MiXCR and keeps one entry per CDR3 protein. This table holds roughly 540,000 distinct CDR3 sequences, less than 25% found once. The data also belong to a second study, concerning T cells expressing NK-cell markers.

Input material: CD4+ T cells sorted from blood. Receptors were obtained from a woman between 18 and 29 years old in good health. Both conserved end residues are part of each CDR3. A D gene is named only where the DNA matches it firmly. Some rows mark clone size as missing; the rest say once, few, many or name a class of expanded clone.

abundance: few; j_gene: TRBJ1-1; d_gene: -; v_gene: TRBV13; CDR3aa: CASRRDNEAFF; CDR3nt: TGTGCCAGCAGAAGGGACAATGAAGCTTTCTTT
abundance: -; j_gene: TRBJ2-7; d_gene: -; v_gene: TRBV2; CDR3aa: CAGGQHYEQYF; CDR3nt: TGTGCCGGCGGACAGCACTACGAGCAGTACTTC
abundance: -; j_gene: TRBJ1-1; d_gene: -; v_gene: TRBV6-6; CDR3aa: CASRKVNTEAFF; CDR3nt: TGTGCCAGCCGGAAGGTGAACACTGAAGCTTTCTTT
abundance: -; j_gene: TRBJ2-7; d_gene: TRBD2; v_gene: TRBV12-3/TRBV12-4; CDR3aa: CASSTNGGVSEQYF; CDR3nt: TGTGCCAGCAGTACCAATGGGGGGGTTAGCGAGCAGTACTTC
abundance: few; j_gene: TRBJ2-7; d_gene: -; v_gene: TRBV7-2; CDR3aa: CASSLQGAALGFKQYF; CDR3nt: TGTGCCAGCAGCTTACAGGGTGCCGCCTTGGGTTTCAAGCAGTACTTC
abundance: -; j_gene: TRBJ2-1; d_gene: -; v_gene: TRBV19; CDR3aa: CASSGRRTGLMFF; CDR3nt: TGTGCCAGTAGTGGCCGCCGTACAGGGCTGATGTTCTTC
abundance: -; j_gene: TRBJ2-5; d_gene: -; v_gene: TRBV16; CDR3aa: CASSQPDSSTQYF; CDR3nt: TGTGCCAGCAGCCAACCGGACTCCTCGACCCAGTACTTC
abundance: -; j_gene: TRBJ2-2; d_gene: -; v_gene: TRBV7-8; CDR3aa: CASSASPQGIGELFF; CDR3nt: TGTGCCAGCAGCGCGAGCCCGCAGGGGATCGGGGAGCTGTTTTTT
abundance: -; j_gene: TRBJ2-5; d_gene: TRBD2; v_gene: TRBV28; CDR3aa: CASSLSRGGLETQYF; CDR3nt: TGTGCCAGCAGCCTCTCCCGGGGGGGCTTGGAGACCCAGTACTTC
abundance: -; j_gene: TRBJ1-5; d_gene: -; v_gene: TRBV6-2/TRBV6-3; CDR3aa: CASRPMRENQPQHF; CDR3nt: TGTGCCAGCAGGCCTATGAGGGAGAATCAGCCCCAGCATTTT
abundance: -; j_gene: TRBJ2-5; d_gene: TRBD1; v_gene: TRBV7-2; CDR3aa: CASSPGGQGGETQYF; CDR3nt: TGTGCCAGCAGCCCAGGGGGACAGGGAGGGGAGACCCAGTACTTC
abundance: -; j_gene: TRBJ1-4; d_gene: -; v_gene: TRBV5-1; CDR3aa: CASSVETNEKLFF; CDR3nt: TGCGCCAGCAGCGTTGAAACTAATGAAAAACTGTTTTTT
abundance: -; j_gene: TRBJ2-4; d_gene: TRBD2; v_gene: TRBV5-1; CDR3aa: CASSATSGTDIQYF; CDR3nt: TGCGCCAGCAGCGCGACTAGCGGGACGGACATTCAGTACTTC
abundance: -; j_gene: TRBJ1-5; d_gene: -; v_gene: TRBV15; CDR3aa: CATSRDGRFNSNQPQHF; CDR3nt: TGTGCCACCAGCAGAGATGGCAGATTTAATAGCAATCAGCCCCAGCATTTT
abundance: -; j_gene: TRBJ2-2; d_gene: -; v_gene: TRBV30; CDR3aa: CAWSVLMTGELFF; CDR3nt: TGTGCCTGGAGTGTTTTAATGACCGGGGAGCTGTTTTTT
abundance: few; j_gene: TRBJ2-2; d_gene: -; v_gene: TRBV20-1; CDR3aa: CSASLGRTTTGELFF; CDR3nt: TGCAGTGCTAGTTTGGGGAGGACAACGACCGGGGAGCTGTTTTTT
abundance: few; j_gene: TRBJ2-1; d_gene: -; v_gene: TRBV5-1; CDR3aa: CASSLGSSLRDEQFF; CDR3nt: TGCGCCAGCAGCTTGGGTTCTAGCCTCAGGGATGAGCAGTTCTTC
abundance: -; j_gene: TRBJ2-3; d_gene: TRBD2; v_gene: TRBV11-2; CDR3aa: CASSPGRLAGGPTDTQYF; CDR3nt: TGTGCCAGCAGCCCCGGAAGACTAGCGGGAGGACCGACAGATACGCAGTATTTT